This T cell receptor beta chain was observed in a study of T cell responses to AZD1222 COVID-19 vaccine (dated by TCRdb to about 2021). Regarding the study in general: AZD1222 recipients whose second dose came at about 4 weeks and those whose second dose came at about 12 weeks were combined into one group, since spike-specific TCR depth and breadth did not differ between the two schedules. A total of about 240 trial participants underwent TCR sequencing, of whom nearly 210 received two doses of AZD1222 and around 25 received two doses of the MenACWY control vaccine. Trial participants were enrolled by age into 18-55, 56-69 and 70-plus year subgroups, with roughly 150, 30 and 60 TCR-sequenced participants respectively. Here is what the overall study found, with its caveats: The 56-69-year group was small, and its depth increase did not reach significance, likely because of low power. Because no day 14 peak-response samples were available, repertoires were characterized only after the peak T cell response. Participants were mostly white British, with more females than males. The authors suggested clonal diversity may have been underestimated. Epitopes outside the regions mutated in the B.1.351 and B.1.1.7 variants were reportedly recognized by nearly half of the unique spike-specific TCRs. After two AZD1222 doses, spike-specific TCR breadth and depth were significantly higher than at day 0 and than in MenACWY recipients. CD4 TCRs associated with the vaccine covered the entire spike protein, and the dominant responses were in regions 160-218 and 743-854. Only six or seven AZD1222 recipients were SARS-CoV-2 seropositive at baseline, limiting conclusions about previously exposed vaccinees.

The CDR3 regions of human TCRbeta chains were analyzed by immunosequencing. In the authors' own workflow: Repertoire TCRs were checked for matches against a reference library of SARS-CoV-2-specific TCRs that had been generated using the MIRA antigen-specificity platform. Breadth meant the fraction of unique TCRs that were SARS-CoV-2-associated, whereas depth meant the fraction of total T cells that were SARS-CoV-2-associated. Using the MIRA data, each spike-specific TCR was assigned both to the spike region to which the TCR was reactive and to a CD4 or CD8 class. Log10-transformed breadth and depth values were compared by one-way ANOVA with Sidak's multiple comparisons tests. TCRdb obtained this table from immuneACCESS and retained in-frame rearrangements with V and J assigned. These tables miss some clones; where compared with another copy, unresolved V genes account for less than half of the shortfall, and the remainder is unexplained. V, J and clone size are those of that table, while D and trimming were read from the DNA. In this sample the table shows more than 140,000 clones, more than 70% of which occur a single time. Roughly 2% of the sample rests with the top ten.

To note about this clone: The target of this receptor is not known. Per-nucleotide qualities are absent, and no much larger clonotype sits a single base away.

The time point label of this sample denotes: baseline before first vaccination. Samples from vaccinated people were obtained from the UK trials COV001 and COV002, which included a single-blind randomized controlled phase 2/3 trial of AZD1222 (ChAdOx1 nCoV-19) in healthy adults. For TCRbeta chain sequencing, PBMC samples were collected from trial participants at day 0 and at day 28 after the second dose. The sequence was collected from an adult in good health. The specimen comprised peripheral blood, sampled on day 0 of AZD1222 vaccination.

The CDR3 protein is CASSRDRVTEAFF. Here is the DNA: TGTGCCAGTAGCCGGGACAGGGTTACTGAAGCTTTCTTT. This chain joins TRBV19 to TRBJ1-1, and TRBD1 matches 9 of the central bases. Measured from the cysteine to the phenylalanine, the CDR3 is 13 residues long. The kept DNA is CDR3 alone, 39 bases in frame from the first base. CDR1 is given as LNHDA and CDR2 as SQIVND, both from the germline V gene (reference sequence). V ends up 6 bases short and J 5 bases short, with an unmatched junction base count of 4.